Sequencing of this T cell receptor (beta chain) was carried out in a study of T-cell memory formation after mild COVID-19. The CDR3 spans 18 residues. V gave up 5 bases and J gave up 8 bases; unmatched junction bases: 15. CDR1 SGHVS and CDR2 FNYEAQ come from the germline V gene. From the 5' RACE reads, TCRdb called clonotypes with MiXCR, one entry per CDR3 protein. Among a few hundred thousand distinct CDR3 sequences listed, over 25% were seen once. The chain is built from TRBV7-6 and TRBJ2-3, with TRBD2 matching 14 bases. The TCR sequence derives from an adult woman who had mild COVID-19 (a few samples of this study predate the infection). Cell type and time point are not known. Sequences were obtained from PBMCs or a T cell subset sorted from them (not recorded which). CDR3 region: CASSGAGTSGRVGITQYF. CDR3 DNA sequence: TGTGCCAGCAGCGGGGCCGGGACTAGCGGGAGAGTAGGGATTACGCAGTATTTT.